This T cell receptor (beta chain) was found in a study of CD8+ T cells in alopecia areata. Background on the study: Treated patients were given 5 to 10 mg oral tofacitinib twice daily.

Reverse transcribed after extraction, RNA yielded cDNA as the sequencing template. Sequenced by immunoSEQ multiplex PCR; TCRdb stores in-frame clones only, minus some. Of about 97,000 clones listed, about two fifths are singletons. Alopecia areata patients gave lesional scalp punch biopsies and peripheral blood samples. Study-level findings and limits: Higher clonality and more expanded CD8+ clones appeared in lesional than normal scalp. Scalp specimens additionally yield sequences from normal skin's resident alphabeta T cells.

Concerning this clone: Its matching antigen is unknown.

Sequencing was carried out using CD4+ T cells sorted from blood. The origin of this receptor is a human donor with alopecia areata.

The CDR3 spells CASGQRGGQETQYF. The CDR3 DNA reads TGCGCCAGCGGTCAACGGGGGGGCCAAGAGACCCAGTACTTC. The rearrangement uses TRBV5-1 and TRBJ2-5; 8 bases match TRBD2. Trimming took 7 bases from V and 1 from J; bases not matched to a gene: 6. This CDR3 is 14 amino acids long. CDR1 and CDR2 from the germline V gene are SGHRS and YFSETQ.